What follows are 5 T cell receptor beta chains derived from one specimen sequenced in a study of shared clonotypes between healthy human individuals. Clones were read by immunoSEQ multiplex PCR, and TCRdb kept only the in-frame ones, dropping some. Of over 850,000 clones listed, approximately 80% are singletons. What was sequenced was memory CD4+ T cells from PBMCs. This sample's subset: CD45RA-negative fraction. The receptor set was obtained from a man aged 18 to 29 in good health. Some clones in this sample may be carry-over from other donors' samples.

The gene calls are TRBV28 and TRBJ1-5; D call uncertain. Germline V gives CDR1 MDHEN, CDR2 SYDVKM. The germline V and J ends were trimmed by 4 bases and 7 bases, with 8 bases remaining between them. CDR3 size: 12 residues. The CDR3 spells CASSWLYQPQHF. DNA for the CDR3: TGTGCCAGCAGTTGGTTATACCAGCCCCAGCATTTT.

This clone was seen a few times. The chain has TRBV5-5 and TRBJ1-1; D possibly corresponds to TRBD1 (5 bases). The CDR3 sequence is 14 residues long. V dropped 0 bases and J dropped 8 bases, with 14 bases sitting between them. CDR1 is SGHKS, CDR2 YYEKEE, per germline (reference sequence). As DNA, the CDR3 is TGTGCCAGCAGCTTGGTTTCAGGGCTAAACGAAGCTTTCTTT. Its translation: CASSLVSGLNEAFF.

The chain links TRBV7-9 to TRBJ2-7; D might be TRBD2 (6 bases). CDR1 is SEHNR, CDR2 FQNEAQ, per germline (reference sequence). The germline V and J ends were trimmed by 1 base and 6 bases, with 13 bases remaining between them. CDR3 length: 14 amino acids. CDR3: CASSLEGLTSEQYF. The CDR3 coding sequence is TGTGCCAGCAGCTTAGAGGGACTCACTTCCGAGCAGTACTTC.

The CDR3 spells CASSLWLATYNEQFF. In DNA form, the CDR3 reads TGTGCCAGCAGTTTATGGCTAGCGACCTACAATGAGCAGTTCTTC. V gene TRBV27 combines with J gene TRBJ2-1; D might be TRBD2 (6 bases). This CDR3 contains 15 residues. Trimming took off 1 base at V and 2 bases at J, with 9 bases between the two ends. Germline assignment: CDR1 MNHEY and CDR2 SMNVEV (reference sequence).

V usage is TRBV5-6 and J usage is TRBJ2-3; 8 bases are shared with TRBD1. Per the germline V gene, CDR1 is SGHDT and CDR2 is YYEEEE. This CDR3 comprises 16 residues. J was trimmed by 4 bases and V by 1 base; bases with no gene match: 8. For the CDR3, the DNA is TGTGCCAGCAGCTTGTTAGTCAGGGGGCGCGCAGATACGCAGTATTTT. Residues: CASSLLVRGRADTQYF. Full variable domain (outside the CDR3, taken from reference TRBV5-6 and TRBJ2-3): DAGVTQSPTHLIKTRGQQVTLRCSPKSGHDTVSWYQQALGQGPQFIFQYYEEEERQRGNFPDRFSGHQFPNYSSELNVNALLLGDSALYLCASSLLVRGRADTQYFGPGTRLTVL.